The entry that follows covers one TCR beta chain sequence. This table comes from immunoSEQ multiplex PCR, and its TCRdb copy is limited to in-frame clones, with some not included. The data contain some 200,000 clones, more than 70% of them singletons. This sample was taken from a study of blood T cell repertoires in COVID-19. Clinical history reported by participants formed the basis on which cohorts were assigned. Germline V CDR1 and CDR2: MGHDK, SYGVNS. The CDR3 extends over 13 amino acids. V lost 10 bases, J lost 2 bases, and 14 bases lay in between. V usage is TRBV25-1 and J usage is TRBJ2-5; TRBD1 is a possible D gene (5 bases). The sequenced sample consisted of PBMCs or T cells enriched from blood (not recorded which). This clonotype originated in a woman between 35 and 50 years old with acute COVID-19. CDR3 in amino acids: CATEGHFQETQYF. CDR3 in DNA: TGTGCCACCGAAGGACACTTTCAAGAGACCCAGTACTTC.